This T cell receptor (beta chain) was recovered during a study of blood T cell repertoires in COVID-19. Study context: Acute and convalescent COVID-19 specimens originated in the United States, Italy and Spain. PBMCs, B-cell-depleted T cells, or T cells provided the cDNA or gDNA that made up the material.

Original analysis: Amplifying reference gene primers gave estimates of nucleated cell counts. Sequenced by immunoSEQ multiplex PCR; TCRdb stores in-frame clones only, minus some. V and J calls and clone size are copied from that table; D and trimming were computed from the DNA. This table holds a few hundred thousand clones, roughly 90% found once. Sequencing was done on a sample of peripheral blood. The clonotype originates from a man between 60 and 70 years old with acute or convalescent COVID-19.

This chain's CDR3 is CASSPHAGAITEAFF. The CDR3 nucleotides are TGTGCCAGCAGCCCCCATGCAGGCGCGATCACTGAAGCTTTCTTT. The chain is built from TRBV9 and TRBJ1-1; D not resolved. The germline CDR1 and CDR2 sequences are SGDLS and YYNGEE. Between the trimmed V and J ends, which lost 4 bases and 4 bases, there was a span of 17 bases. The CDR3 has 15 residues.